This T cell receptor beta chain derives from a study of blood T cell repertoires in COVID-19. Study-level background: Samples came from the United States, Italy and Spain, spanning acute and convalescent COVID-19. PBMCs, B-cell-depleted T cells, or T cells provided the cDNA or gDNA that made up the material.

As handled by the study authors: Estimates of nucleated cell counts were drawn from the amplification of reference gene primers. Assay used: immunoSEQ multiplex PCR; TCRdb lists only in-frame clones, some missing. The V and J calls and clone size come from that table; D and trimming were worked out from the DNA. The sample comprises about 160,000 clones, 85% to 90% of which are singletons, and around a tenth rests with the top ten. Enrolled during active infection, Seattle patients were then followed longitudinally. Specimen: peripheral blood. This sequence was found in a woman in her sixties or seventies with COVID-19, enrolled during active disease.

The CDR3 DNA follows: TGTGCCAGCAGCTTAGACGGGACAGGGTTTTACGAGCAGTACTTC. The encoded protein is CASSLDGTGFYEQYF. The chain couples TRBV11-3 to TRBJ2-7, with 9 bases identical to TRBD1. The length of the CDR3 is 15 residues. Trimming at V came to 0 bases and at J to 4 bases, leaving 4 bases not matched to a gene. The germline gives CDR1 SGHNT, CDR2 YENEEA.